Listed here are 9 T cell receptor beta chains from one sample, sequenced in a study of identical twins. TCRdb reanalysed the 5' RACE reads using MiXCR and keeps one entry per CDR3 protein. This table has approximately 150,000 distinct CDR3 sequences, roughly 3.3% appearing once. Sequenced material: memory T cells sorted from blood. The receptors here all came from a man aged 18 to 35 in good health.

This clonotype has ten or more counts. The chain has TRBV20-1 and TRBJ1-5, with D perhaps TRBD1 (5 bases). The germline CDR1 and CDR2 sequences are DFQATT and SNEGSKA (reference sequence). CDR3 length equals 13 residues. Trimming removed 0 bases from V and 7 bases from J, with 10 bases in between. This CDR3 reads CSAREGRVQPQHF. CDR3 DNA sequence: TGCAGTGCTAGAGAGGGCAGGGTCCAGCCCCAGCATTTT.

This clonotype was found many times. The rearrangement uses TRBV5-1 and TRBJ1-4, with TRBD1 matching over 12 bases. V dropped 7 bases and J dropped 8; count of bases not matched to a gene: 6. Germline-derived CDR1 and CDR2 are SGHRS and YFSETQ. CDR3 size: 14 residues. CDR3 DNA sequence: TGCGCCAGCGGCCAGGGACAGGGGGCGGAAAAACTGTTTTTT. It translates to CASGQGQGAEKLFF.

This chain joins TRBV7-2 and TRBJ2-7, with D possibly TRBD1 on 5 matching bases. Trimming pared 2 bases from V and 0 bases from J, leaving 14 bases between. From germline, CDR1 is SGHTA and CDR2 FQGNSA. This CDR3 is 16 amino acids long. CDR3 loop: CASSLLISRVSYEQYF. The CDR3 bases are TGTGCCAGCAGCTTATTAATAAGCAGGGTCTCCTACGAGCAGTACTTC.

This clonotype appeared many times. Here the CDR3 DNA reads TGCAGTGCTACGAGGGGGGCGGGAGAGGCAGATACGCAGTATTTT. Translated: CSATRGAGEADTQYF. This chain connects TRBV20-1 to TRBJ2-3; possible D gene TRBD2, 7 bases. CDR3 length equals 15 residues. Trimming took 4 bases from V and 4 from J, leaving 18 bases between them. CDR1 DFQATT and CDR2 SNEGSKA come from the germline V gene (reference sequence).

This clonotype has ten or more counts. This chain joins TRBV20-1 and TRBJ1-1; the match to TRBD1 covers 7 bases. This CDR3 comprises 15 residues. Per germline, CDR1 DFQATT and CDR2 SNEGSKA (reference sequence). With V trimmed by 0 bases and J by 3 bases, 7 bases remained unmatched. For the CDR3, the DNA is TGCAGTGCTAGAGATTACGGCAGGGGGTACACTGAAGCTTTCTTT. It specifies CSARDYGRGYTEAFF.

This clonotype was seen repeatedly, ten times or more. The chain couples TRBV5-6 to TRBJ2-1, with TRBD2 identical over 10 bases. Germline-derived CDR1 and CDR2 are SGHDT and YYEEEE. J was trimmed by 16 bases and V by 0 bases; bases with no gene match: 7. The CDR3 spans 13 residues. For the CDR3, the DNA is TGTGCCAGCAGCTTGGTCACCGGGACTAGCGTTTTCTTC. As protein: CASSLVTGTSVFF.

This clonotype was recorded many times. This rearrangement joins TRBV7-8 to TRBJ2-1; the match to TRBD2 covers 10 bases. CDR1 is SGHVS, CDR2 FQNEAQ, per germline. V lost 3 bases and J lost 10; bases outside the gene matches: 21. This CDR3 region has 19 residues. CDR3 residues: CASSFVIFSGRRPAREQFF. The CDR3 DNA follows: TGTGCCAGCAGCTTTGTCATCTTTAGCGGGAGGCGCCCTGCGAGGGAGCAGTTCTTC.

This clonotype has a count of ten or more. The chain links TRBV5-1 to TRBJ2-7; D remains unclear. The CDR3 spans 13 residues. Germline values: CDR1 SGHRS, CDR2 YFSETQ. V lost 0 bases to trimming and J lost 6 bases, with 10 bases between them. As DNA, the CDR3 is TGCGCCAGCAGCTTGGAGACCACCGTCGAGCAGTACTTC. It translates to CASSLETTVEQYF.

This clonotype was seen ten or more times. The chain combines TRBV29-1 with TRBJ2-5, with TRBD1 identical over 7 bases. The CDR3 runs to 12 residues. Trimming removed 4 bases from V and 4 bases from J; junction bases left unmatched: 3. Germline lookup yields CDR1 SQVTM and CDR2 ANQGSEA. This CDR3 is CSVAPGGETQYF. CDR3 bases: TGCAGCGTTGCTCCAGGGGGAGAGACCCAGTACTTC.